The 14 T cell receptor beta chains reported below all come from one sample, sequenced in a study of cytomegalovirus exposure and HLA in healthy donors. PCR amplification relied on 60 Vbeta primers (plus 13 Jbeta primers). The assay was immunoSEQ multiplex PCR, and TCRdb's table has in-frame clones only and misses some. The data contain 150,000 or so clones, about 80% of them singletons. Sequenced material: PBMCs. The receptors derive from a man aged 25-45 years in good health and CMV-seropositive.

This clone was counted between two and nine times. This chain connects TRBV28 to TRBJ1-5, with a weak D call TRBD1 (5 bases). Trimming removed 10 bases at V and 9 bases at J, with 13 bases between. Germline CDR1 and CDR2: MDHEN and SYDVKM. The CDR3 runs 11 residues. The CDR3 sequence: CATTGRGPQHF. CDR3 in DNA: TGTGCCACCACGGGGCGGGGGCCCCAGCATTTT.

V is TRBV5-1 and J is TRBJ2-5, with TRBD1 identical over 10 bases. This CDR3 has 16 residues. Germline V CDR1 and CDR2: SGHRS, YFSETQ. V was clipped by 4 bases and J by 4 bases; unmatched bases: 10. The CDR3: CASSAPGTGVRETQYF. The CDR3 DNA reads TGCGCCAGCAGCGCCCCCGGGACAGGGGTCCGAGAGACCCAGTACTTC.

This chain uses TRBV5-4 with TRBJ2-5; the D gene is possibly TRBD1 (6 bases). V lost 5 bases, J lost 5 bases, and 13 bases lay in between. The CDR3 covers 13 residues. The V gene's germline CDR1 is SGHNT and CDR2 YYREEE (reference sequence). The CDR3 loop is CASRGAGFETQYF. CDR3 DNA sequence: TGTGCCAGCAGGGGGGCAGGGTTCGAGACCCAGTACTTC.

Only a few counts were recorded for this clone. The chain couples TRBV5-5 to TRBJ2-7, with 10 bases lining up with TRBD2. Germline CDR1 SGHKS, CDR2 YYEKEE (reference sequence). J was trimmed by 2 bases and V by 4 bases; bases with no gene match: 9. This CDR3 spans 16 amino acids. The CDR3 coding sequence is TGTGCCAGCAGCCCAGCGCTAGCGGGGGACGCCTACGAGCAGTACTTC. Translated, it gives CASSPALAGDAYEQYF. The entire variable domain, with the rest obtained from reference TRBV5-5 and TRBJ2-7, is as follows: DAGVTQSPTHLIKTRGQQVTLRCSPISGHKSVSWYQQVLGQGPQFIFQYYEKEERGRGNFPDRFSARQFPNYSSELNVNALLLGDSALYLCASSPALAGDAYEQYFGPGTRLTVT.

This clone was observed at least ten times. This chain connects TRBV6-8 to TRBJ2-3; D is possibly TRBD1 (6 bases). The CDR3 is 15 amino acids. In germline, CDR1 is MNHGY, CDR2 SAAAGT. Deletions cut 6 bases from V and 1 base from J, with 14 bases between. Here the CDR3 DNA reads TGTGCCAGCAGCACGAGGGGGAACGGCACAGATACGCAGTATTTT. Residues: CASSTRGNGTDTQYF.

The chain combines TRBV7-9 with TRBJ2-3; 9 bases map to TRBD2. Germline loops: CDR1 SEHNR, CDR2 FQNEAQ (reference sequence). The CDR3 has 14 amino acids. V lost 10 bases to trimming and J lost 1 base; unmatched junction nucleotides: 6. The CDR3 coding sequence is TGTGCCATCGGGGTAGCGGGGGGCACAGATACGCAGTATTTT. Translated: CAIGVAGGTDTQYF.

This clone was seen more than once but under ten times. This sequence joins TRBV19 and TRBJ1-4; D uncertain. Germline V gives CDR1 LNHDA, CDR2 SQIVND (reference sequence). There are 14 residues in the CDR3. Trimming shortened V by 7 bases and J by 8 bases, and 17 bases separated the two germline ends. The CDR3 region is CASNAGNDGEKLFF. The CDR3 DNA reads TGTGCCAGTAATGCGGGGAACGACGGGGAAAAACTGTTTTTT.

This clone was seen a handful of times. This sequence joins TRBV5-1 and TRBJ1-6; no clear D. The V gene lost 0 bases and the J gene lost 9 bases, with 7 bases spanning the gap. The CDR3 covers 13 residues. Germline values: CDR1 SGHRS, CDR2 YFSETQ. The CDR3 region is CASSLAEGSPLHF. In DNA form, the CDR3 reads TGCGCCAGCAGCTTGGCCGAGGGTTCACCCCTCCACTTT.

This chain's CDR3 is CASSLLGQAPAEQYF. The CDR3 bases are TGTGCCAGCAGTTTATTGGGACAGGCTCCTGCCGAGCAGTACTTC. The chain combines TRBV27 with TRBJ2-7; 8 bases line up with TRBD1. Trimming cost V 1 base and J 6 bases; bases outside gene matches: 8. The CDR3 has 15 amino acids. CDR1 and CDR2 from the germline V gene are MNHEY and SMNVEV (reference sequence).

A few counts support this clone. The CDR3 is CASSLNLQPQHF. CDR3 DNA sequence: TGTGCCAGCAGCTTAAATCTTCAGCCCCAGCATTTT. This chain joins TRBV7-9 and TRBJ1-5; D remains ambiguous. Trimming pared 2 bases from V and 6 bases from J, leaving 5 bases between. The CDR3 sequence is 12 residues long. From germline, CDR1 is SEHNR and CDR2 FQNEAQ (reference sequence).

This chain connects TRBV5-6 to TRBJ2-2; tentative D call: TRBD1 (6 bases). The germline V gene has CDR1 SGHDT and CDR2 YYEEEE. The CDR3 is 14 residues long. V lost 4 bases and J 4 bases, leaving 11 bases between the germline ends. The CDR3: CASSTGLFTGELFF. In nucleotides, the CDR3 is TGTGCCAGCAGCACAGGGTTGTTCACCGGGGAGCTGTTTTTT.

The table lists this clone with a count of one. The rearrangement joins TRBV29-1 to TRBJ2-1, with a tentative D call TRBD2 (6 bases). Trimming stripped 5 bases from V and 7 bases from J, with 12 bases between. CDR3 size: 12 residues. CDR1 is SQVTM, CDR2 ANQGSEA, per germline. The CDR3 is CSVTGSGNEQFF. The CDR3 DNA follows: TGCAGCGTTACCGGGAGTGGGAATGAGCAGTTCTTC.

The gene calls are TRBV11-2 and TRBJ2-5; no firm D call. The ends were cut back, 0 bases at V and 5 bases at J, with 10 bases in the middle. Germline CDR1 and CDR2: SGHAT and FQNNGV. The CDR3 sequence is 14 residues long. In DNA form, the CDR3 reads TGTGCCAGCAGCTTAGATAGAGTCGCGGAGACCCAGTACTTC. As protein: CASSLDRVAETQYF.

The chain uses TRBV5-1 and TRBJ1-2; perhaps TRBD1 as D (6 bases). CDR1 SGHRS and CDR2 YFSETQ come from the germline V gene. The CDR3 length is 13 residues. Trimming took 7 bases from V and 5 from J, leaving 15 bases between them. The CDR3 DNA follows: TGCGCCAGCTCCATGGACAGCCGATATGGCTACACCTTC. Amino acids: CASSMDSRYGYTF.